The 28 T cell receptor beta chains reported below all come from one sample, sequenced in a study of control samples from healthy donors and cancer patients. TCRdb keeps only in-frame clones here, not all; method: immunoSEQ multiplex PCR. The data show around 94,000 clones, just over 90% seen once. Sample: blood. These receptors all stem from a woman younger than 45 in good health.

In the case of this clone: Other nucleotide sequences in the sample specify the same CDR3. The chain employs TRBV28 and TRBJ1-2; TRBD1 is a possible D gene (6 bases). The CDR3 spans 13 residues. Trimming cost V 6 bases and J 4 bases, with 12 bases left between them. Germline values: CDR1 MDHEN, CDR2 SYDVKM. This chain's CDR3 is CASSSGQLYGYTF. Written as DNA, the CDR3 is TGTGCCAGCAGCTCGGGACAACTCTATGGCTACACCTTC.

This clone was detected once. The J gene is TRBJ2-6, the V gene TRBV11-3; tentatively, D is TRBD2 (5 bases). Trimming cost V 5 bases and J 7 bases, with 15 bases left between them. Germline V gene sequence: CDR1 SGHNT, CDR2 YENEEA. The CDR3 consists of 15 residues. CDR3 region: CASSPGLLGANVLTF. For the CDR3, the DNA is TGTGCCAGCAGCCCTGGACTCCTAGGCGCCAACGTCCTGACTTTC.

This rearrangement joins TRBV2 to TRBJ2-7, with D unclear. V was pared by 3 bases and J by 2 bases, with 8 bases between. Germline CDR1 SNHLY, CDR2 FYNNEI. There are 13 residues in the CDR3. As DNA, the CDR3 is TGTGCCAGCAGTGAGCACATCCCCTACGAGCAGTACTTC. It translates to CASSEHIPYEQYF.

The sample holds one count of this clone. The rearrangement joins TRBV28 to TRBJ2-5; D gene ambiguous. Between the trimmed V and J ends, which lost 4 bases and 1 base, there was a span of 4 bases. Looked up from germline, CDR1 is MDHEN and CDR2 is SYDVKM. This CDR3 is built from 12 residues. Here the CDR3 DNA reads TGTGCCAGCAGTTCCGTCCAAGAGACCCAGTACTTC. Its protein is CASSSVQETQYF.

The rearrangement links TRBV5-5 to TRBJ1-2; no firm D call. V was shortened by 1 base and J by 1 base, with 8 bases between the two germline ends. The CDR3 contains 14 residues. Germline V gene sequence: CDR1 SGHKS, CDR2 YYEKEE (reference sequence). CDR3 DNA sequence: TGTGCCAGCAGCTTGAGCCAGAATAACTATGGCTACACCTTC. Encoded protein: CASSLSQNNYGYTF.

The chain combines TRBV28 with TRBJ2-7; 7 bases are a match to TRBD2. The V gene end was trimmed by 3 bases and the J gene end by 3 bases; junction bases not matched to a gene: 5. CDR3 length equals 14 residues. In germline, CDR1 is MDHEN, CDR2 SYDVKM. Here the CDR3 DNA reads TGTGCCAGCAGTTTCGATCCGGGGGGCTACGAGCAGTACTTC. The encoded protein is CASSFDPGGYEQYF.

V gene TRBV5-1 combines with J gene TRBJ1-1, with 9 positions matching TRBD1. V lost 3 bases to trimming and J lost 6 bases; unmatched junction nucleotides: 6. Germline values: CDR1 SGHRS, CDR2 YFSETQ. The CDR3 consists of 14 residues. The CDR3 loop is CASSSGQGIAEAFF. DNA for the CDR3: TGCGCCAGCAGCTCAGGACAGGGGATCGCTGAAGCTTTCTTT.

This chain joins TRBV10-3 and TRBJ2-1; maybe TRBD2 (6 bases). This CDR3 region has 17 residues. Trimming removed 6 bases at V and 0 bases at J, with 18 bases between. CDR1 and CDR2 (germline): ENHRY, SYGVKD. CDR3 residues: CAIREGLRGSSYNEQFF. The CDR3 DNA sequence: TGTGCCATCAGGGAGGGGCTTCGGGGGAGCTCCTACAATGAGCAGTTCTTC.

This chain connects TRBV3-1 (or the pseudogene TRBV3-2) to TRBJ2-5; D not certain. Germline-derived CDR1 and CDR2 are LGHDT and YNNKEL (reference sequence). The CDR3 loop spans 15 amino acids. V shed 0 bases and J shed 2 bases, with 10 bases lying between them. The CDR3 loop reads CASSQDIGFQETQYF. CDR3 bases: TGTGCCAGCAGCCAAGATATAGGGTTTCAAGAGACCCAGTACTTC.

The V gene is TRBV4-1, the J gene TRBJ2-3, with 8 bases identical to TRBD2. The trim removed 0 bases at V and 4 bases at J, leaving 9 bases unmatched. The germline V gene encodes CDR1 MGHRA and CDR2 YSYEKL. The CDR3 spans 17 residues. This chain's CDR3 is CASSQDKNLAGADTQYF. The CDR3 coding sequence is TGCGCCAGCAGCCAAGATAAAAATCTAGCGGGCGCAGATACGCAGTATTTT.

This clone came up once. The chain employs TRBV2 and TRBJ2-5, with 14 bases matching TRBD2. Germline assignment: CDR1 SNHLY and CDR2 FYNNEI. The J segment lost 4 bases and the V segment lost 3 bases, leaving 16 bases of the junction unmatched. CDR3 length: 20 residues. The CDR3 here is CASSDPQRGLGLAGVETQYF. Written as DNA, the CDR3 is TGTGCCAGCAGTGACCCCCAAAGAGGGCTGGGACTAGCGGGGGTAGAGACCCAGTACTTC.

The chain is built from TRBV24-1 and TRBJ2-1; 10 bases match TRBD2. CDR3 size: 17 residues. The V and J ends lost 2 bases and 3 bases, in that order; junction bases with no gene match: 6. Germline-derived CDR1 and CDR2 are KGHDR and SFDVKD. For the CDR3, the DNA is TGTGCCACCAGTGATTCCGCTAGCGGGAGCGGCTACAATGAGCAGTTCTTC. Amino acids: CATSDSASGSGYNEQFF.

The CDR3 nucleotides read TGTGCCAGCAGCCGGGGGGGCGCGACCACCGGGGAGCTGTTTTTT. It yields the protein CASSRGGATTGELFF. The chain couples TRBV6-5 to TRBJ2-2, with 8 bases aligning to TRBD2. J was trimmed by 4 bases and V by 6 bases; bases with no gene match: 7. CDR1 is MNHEY, CDR2 SVGAGI, per germline. This CDR3 region has 15 residues.

V is TRBV19 and J is TRBJ2-7; possibly TRBD1 or TRBD2 for D (5 bases each). Germline V gene lookup returns CDR1 LNHDA and CDR2 SQIVND (reference sequence). Trimming left V 5 bases short and J 4 bases short, with 12 bases between. There are 13 residues in the CDR3. CDR3 amino acids: CASSPGTLYEQYF. CDR3 nucleotides: TGTGCCAGTAGTCCCGGGACCCTTTACGAGCAGTACTTC. The whole variable domain, filled in from reference TRBV19 and TRBJ2-7, reads DGGITQSPKYLFRKEGQNVTLSCEQNLNHDAMYWYRQDPGQGLRLIYYSQIVNDFQKGDIAEGYSVSREKKESFPLTVTSAQKNPTAFYLCASSPGTLYEQYFGPGTRLTVT.

The chain is built from TRBV3-1 (or the pseudogene TRBV3-2) and TRBJ2-1, with 11 positions matching TRBD2. The V gene's germline CDR1 is LGHDT and CDR2 YNNKEL (reference sequence). After removal of 3 bases from V and 3 bases from J, the junction contained 1 base not matched to a gene. The CDR3 sequence is 15 residues long. The CDR3 DNA reads TGTGCCAGCAGCCAGACTAGCGGGAACTACAATGAGCAGTTCTTC. Its translation is CASSQTSGNYNEQFF.

This chain uses TRBV13 with TRBJ1-4; 9 bases agree with TRBD1. Per germline, CDR1 PRHDT and CDR2 FYEKMQ (reference sequence). Unmatched junction bases numbered 5, after V lost 6 bases and J lost 3 bases. The CDR3 is made up of 15 amino acids. CDR3 nucleotide sequence: TGTGCCAGCAGAGCACGACAGGGGGCTAATGAAAAACTGTTTTTT. Its translation is CASRARQGANEKLFF.

The chain combines TRBV5-1 with TRBJ2-5; possible D gene TRBD2, 5 bases. Trimming stripped 2 bases from V and 5 bases from J, with 13 bases between. The CDR3 length is 14 residues. The germline V gene encodes CDR1 SGHRS and CDR2 YFSETQ. CDR3 sequence (DNA): TGCGCCAGCAGCTTATATAGCGCGCGGGAGACCCAGTACTTC. Amino acid sequence: CASSLYSARETQYF.

The rearrangement uses TRBV28 and TRBJ1-1; D is possibly TRBD1 (6 bases). Germline V gene sequence: CDR1 MDHEN, CDR2 SYDVKM. V was cut by 7 bases and J by 5 bases, with 14 bases left in between. The CDR3 covers 13 residues. CDR3: CASKEGGKTEAFF. CDR3 in DNA: TGTGCCAGCAAGGAGGGGGGGAAGACTGAAGCTTTCTTT. The variable domain in full, completed from reference TRBV28 and TRBJ1-1, reads DVKVTQSSRYLVKRTGEKVFLECVQDMDHENMFWYRQDPGLGLRLIYFSYDVKMKEKGDIPEGYSVSREKKERFSLILESASTNQTSMYLCASKEGGKTEAFFGQGTRLTVV.

The chain has TRBV9 and TRBJ1-2, with D hard to call. V lost 0 bases, J lost 6 bases, and 9 bases lay in between. The V gene's germline CDR1 is SGDLS and CDR2 YYNGEE. The CDR3 runs to 13 residues. The CDR3 DNA reads as TGTGCCAGCAGCGTAGGAGGTTTAGATGGCTACACCTTC. This codes for CASSVGGLDGYTF.

The CDR3 here is CASSVGDFRSEQFF. For the CDR3, the DNA is TGTGCCAGCAGCGTAGGGGACTTCCGATCCGAGCAGTTCTTC. The chain uses TRBV9 and TRBJ2-1; D perhaps matches TRBD2 (6 bases). Germline lookup yields CDR1 SGDLS and CDR2 YYNGEE. The CDR3 covers 14 residues. V was cut by 0 bases and J by 10 bases, with 14 bases left in between.

The chain carries TRBV7-9 and TRBJ2-2, with D maybe TRBD1 (7 bases). Germline V gene sequence: CDR1 SEHNR, CDR2 FQNEAQ (reference sequence). The V end was cut by 1 base, the J end by 4 bases, with 10 bases between. CDR3 length equals 15 residues. The CDR3 reads CASSLDRGGTGELFF. DNA for the CDR3: TGTGCCAGCAGCTTAGACAGGGGAGGCACCGGGGAGCTGTTTTTT.

This clone is a singleton in its sample. This chain links TRBV18 with TRBJ2-2, with a tentative D call TRBD1 (5 bases). CDR1 is KGHSH and CDR2 is LQKENI in the germline V gene. This CDR3 region has 16 residues. The V gene lost 2 bases and the J gene lost 7 bases, with 17 bases spanning the gap. The CDR3 DNA reads TGTGCCAGCTCACCAAGGTTCCAGGGTCTTGGCGGGGAGCTGTTTTTT. It encodes CASSPRFQGLGGELFF.

The chain is built from TRBV7-9 and TRBJ2-5; tentatively, D is TRBD1 (5 bases). The CDR3 has 16 residues. V lost 5 bases to trimming and J lost 4 bases, with 20 bases between them. CDR1 is SEHNR and CDR2 is FQNEAQ in the germline V gene (reference sequence). CDR3 amino acids: CASSPDPWTTRETQYF. In DNA form, the CDR3 reads TGTGCCAGCAGCCCTGATCCTTGGACAACACGAGAGACCCAGTACTTC.

J is TRBJ2-1 and V is TRBV11-3; unclear D gene. The CDR3 extends over 12 amino acids. The ends were cut back, 6 bases at V and 9 bases at J, with 12 bases in the middle. The germline V gene encodes CDR1 SGHNT and CDR2 YENEEA. The CDR3 region is CASSKILGEQFF. DNA of the CDR3: TGTGCCAGCAGTAAAATATTAGGTGAGCAGTTCTTC.

The V call is TRBV2, the J call TRBJ1-5; D remains unclear. The CDR3 totals 14 residues. V shed 6 bases and J shed 5 bases, with 14 bases lying between them. Germline V CDR1 and CDR2: SNHLY, FYNNEI. The CDR3 spells CASSRLGSDQPQHF. The CDR3 nucleotides read TGTGCCAGCAGCCGGTTGGGGTCCGATCAGCCCCAGCATTTT.

This clone is labeled medium-sized (0.01 to 0.1%). The rearrangement uses TRBV7-9 and TRBJ2-3, with a weak D call TRBD1 (6 bases). Per the germline V gene, CDR1 is SEHNR and CDR2 is FQNEAQ (reference sequence). Deletions cut 4 bases from V and 3 bases from J, with 17 bases between. CDR3 length: 16 amino acids. CDR3 region: CASSSQNRVLTDTQYF. DNA for the CDR3: TGTGCCAGCAGCTCACAGAACAGGGTTCTGACAGATACGCAGTATTTT.

The chain has TRBV9 and TRBJ1-2; D is perhaps TRBD1 (5 bases). Germline lookup yields CDR1 SGDLS and CDR2 YYNGEE. This CDR3 has 14 amino acids. Trimming cost V 1 base and J 3 bases, with 10 bases left between them. CDR3 amino acids: CASSVQGQDYGYTF. CDR3 nucleotides: TGTGCCAGCAGCGTACAGGGTCAAGACTATGGCTACACCTTC.

This chain links TRBV10-3 with TRBJ1-5; D gene ambiguous. Germline CDR1 and CDR2: ENHRY and SYGVKD. Trimming stripped 2 bases from V and 4 bases from J, with 12 bases between. This CDR3 contains 15 residues. The CDR3: CAISERSSSNQPQHF. For the CDR3, the DNA is TGTGCCATCAGTGAGCGGTCCTCGTCGAATCAGCCCCAGCATTTT.